This TCR beta chain emerged from a study of T cell clonotyping in hematopoietic cell transplantation. General study points: At the given depth, recipient repertoires were over 95% de novo clonotypes. After transplant, recipient diversity fell while pathologically expanded clonotypes grew through day 180. Without cell sorting, CD4 versus CD8 contributions remain unresolved.

TCRdb's table, derived via immunoSEQ multiplex PCR, lists solely in-frame clones and lacks some. The table records more than 10,000 clones, around 85% of them present only once. V lost 1 base, J lost 1 base, and 5 bases lay in between. In germline, CDR1 is MGHRA, CDR2 YSYEKL. The CDR3 covers 13 residues. This clone was detected once. Antigen unknown. Recipients were bled about 28 days pretransplant and at posttransplant days 30, 100, 180. Sample: PBMCs, taken 100 days after allogeneic stem cell transplant. The sequence came from a female patient in her 40s who had an allogeneic stem cell transplant from a related donor, so T cells may come from the graft donor. Some clones in this sample may be carry-over from other donors' samples. V usage is TRBV4-1 and J usage is TRBJ2-7, with D uncertain. The CDR3 here is CASSQGSSYEQYF. The CDR3 coding sequence is TGCGCCAGCAGCCAAGGGTCTTCCTACGAGCAGTACTTC.